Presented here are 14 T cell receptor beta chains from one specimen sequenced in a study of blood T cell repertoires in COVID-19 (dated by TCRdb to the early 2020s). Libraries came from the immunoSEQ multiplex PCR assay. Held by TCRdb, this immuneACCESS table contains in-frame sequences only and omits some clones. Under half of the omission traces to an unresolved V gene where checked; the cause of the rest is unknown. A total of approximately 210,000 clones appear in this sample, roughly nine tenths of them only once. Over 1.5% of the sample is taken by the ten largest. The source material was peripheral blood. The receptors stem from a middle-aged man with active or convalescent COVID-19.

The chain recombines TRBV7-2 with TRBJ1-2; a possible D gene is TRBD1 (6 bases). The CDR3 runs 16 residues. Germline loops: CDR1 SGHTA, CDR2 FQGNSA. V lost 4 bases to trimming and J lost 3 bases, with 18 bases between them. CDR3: CASSYDPATGDYGYTF. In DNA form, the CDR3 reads TGTGCCAGCAGCTACGACCCGGCGACAGGAGACTATGGCTACACCTTC. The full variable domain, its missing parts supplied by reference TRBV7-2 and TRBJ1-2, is GAGVSQSPSNKVTEKGKDVELRCDPISGHTALYWYRQSLGQGLEFLIYFQGNSAPDKSGLPSDRFSAERTGGSVSTLTIQRTQQEDSAVYLCASSYDPATGDYGYTFGSGTRLTVV.

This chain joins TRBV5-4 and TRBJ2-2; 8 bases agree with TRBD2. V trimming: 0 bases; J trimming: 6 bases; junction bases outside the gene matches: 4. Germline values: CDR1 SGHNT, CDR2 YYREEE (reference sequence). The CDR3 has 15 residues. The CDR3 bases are TGTGCCAGCAGCTTGGCCGGGAGGGCCCCCGGGGAGCTGTTTTTT. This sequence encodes CASSLAGRAPGELFF.

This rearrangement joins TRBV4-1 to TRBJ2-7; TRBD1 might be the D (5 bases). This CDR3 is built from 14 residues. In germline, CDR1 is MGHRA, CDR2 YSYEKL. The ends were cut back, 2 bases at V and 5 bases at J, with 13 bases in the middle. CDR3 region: CASSQRRQGNEQYF. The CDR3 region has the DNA TGCGCCAGCAGCCAAAGGCGGCAGGGTAACGAGCAGTACTTC.

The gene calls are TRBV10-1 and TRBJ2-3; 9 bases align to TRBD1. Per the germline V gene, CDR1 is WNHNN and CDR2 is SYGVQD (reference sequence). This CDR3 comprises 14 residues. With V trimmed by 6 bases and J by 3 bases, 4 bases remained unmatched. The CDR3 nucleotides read TGCGCCAGCAGCCAGGACAGGGGAACAGATACGCAGTATTTT. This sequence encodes CASSQDRGTDTQYF.

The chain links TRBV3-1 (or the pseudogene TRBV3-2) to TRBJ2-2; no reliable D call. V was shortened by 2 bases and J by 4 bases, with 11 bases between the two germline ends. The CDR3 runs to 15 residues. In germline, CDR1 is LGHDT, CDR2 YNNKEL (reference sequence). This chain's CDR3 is CASSQRVLGTGELFF. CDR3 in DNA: TGTGCCAGCAGCCAACGGGTGCTGGGCACCGGGGAGCTGTTTTTT.

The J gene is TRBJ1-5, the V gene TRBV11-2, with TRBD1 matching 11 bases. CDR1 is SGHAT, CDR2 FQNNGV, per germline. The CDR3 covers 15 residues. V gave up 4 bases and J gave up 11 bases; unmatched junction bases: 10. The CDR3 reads CASSSTDRGLGSQHF. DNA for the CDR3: TGTGCCAGCAGCTCCACGGACAGGGGGCTCGGGTCCCAGCATTTT.

Written as DNA, the CDR3 is TGTGCCTGGAGTGTAGAGGGGGAGGGAAAACTGTTTTTT. The encoded protein is CAWSVEGEGKLFF. V and J are TRBV30 and TRBJ1-4; D may be TRBD1 (6 bases). Looked up from germline, CDR1 is GTSNPN and CDR2 is SVGIG (reference sequence). This CDR3 is 13 amino acids long. V lost 0 bases and J 10 bases, leaving 12 bases between the germline ends.

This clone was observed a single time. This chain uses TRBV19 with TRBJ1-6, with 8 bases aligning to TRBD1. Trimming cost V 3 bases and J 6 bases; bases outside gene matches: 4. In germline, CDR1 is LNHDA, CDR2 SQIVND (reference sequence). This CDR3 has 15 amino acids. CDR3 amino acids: CASSIGQGANSPLHF. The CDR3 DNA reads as TGTGCCAGTAGTATCGGACAGGGTGCTAATTCACCCCTCCACTTT.

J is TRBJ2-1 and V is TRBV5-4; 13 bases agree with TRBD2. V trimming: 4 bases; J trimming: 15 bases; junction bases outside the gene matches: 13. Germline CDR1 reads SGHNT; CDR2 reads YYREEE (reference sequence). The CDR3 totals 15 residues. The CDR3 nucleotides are TGTGCCAGCAGCCTCCAACTAGCGGGGGGGCAGGAGATGTTCTTC. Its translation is CASSLQLAGGQEMFF.

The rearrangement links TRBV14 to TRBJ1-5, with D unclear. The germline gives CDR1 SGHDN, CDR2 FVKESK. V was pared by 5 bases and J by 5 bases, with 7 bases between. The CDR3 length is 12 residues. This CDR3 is CASSYQDQPQHF. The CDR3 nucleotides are TGTGCCAGCAGCTATCAGGATCAGCCCCAGCATTTT.

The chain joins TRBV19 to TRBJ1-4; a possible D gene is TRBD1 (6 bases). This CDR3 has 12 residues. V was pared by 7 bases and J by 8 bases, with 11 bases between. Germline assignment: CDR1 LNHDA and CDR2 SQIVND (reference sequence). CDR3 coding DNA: TGTGCCAGTATGGCGGGGGGCGAAAAACTGTTTTTT. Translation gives CASMAGGEKLFF. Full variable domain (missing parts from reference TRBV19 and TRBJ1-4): DGGITQSPKYLFRKEGQNVTLSCEQNLNHDAMYWYRQDPGQGLRLIYYSQIVNDFQKGDIAEGYSVSREKKESFPLTVTSAQKNPTAFYLCASMAGGEKLFFGSGTQLSVL.

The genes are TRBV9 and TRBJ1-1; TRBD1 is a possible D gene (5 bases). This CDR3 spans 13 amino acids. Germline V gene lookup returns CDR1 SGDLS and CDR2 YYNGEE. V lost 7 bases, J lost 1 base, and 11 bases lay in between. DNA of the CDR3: TGTGCCAGCGGGATGACAGCGAACACTGAAGCTTTCTTT. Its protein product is CASGMTANTEAFF.

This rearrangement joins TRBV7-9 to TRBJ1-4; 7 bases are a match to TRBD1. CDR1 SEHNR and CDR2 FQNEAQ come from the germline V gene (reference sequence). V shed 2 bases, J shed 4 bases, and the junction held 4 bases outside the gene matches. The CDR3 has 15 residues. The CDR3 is CASSLPQGVNEKLFF. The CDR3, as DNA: TGTGCCAGCAGCTTACCTCAGGGGGTTAATGAAAAACTGTTTTTT.

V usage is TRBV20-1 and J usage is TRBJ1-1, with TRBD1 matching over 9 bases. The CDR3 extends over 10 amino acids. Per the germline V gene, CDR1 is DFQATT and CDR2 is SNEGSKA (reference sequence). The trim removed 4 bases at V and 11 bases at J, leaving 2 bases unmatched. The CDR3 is CSAMDRGAFF. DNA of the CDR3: TGCAGTGCTATGGACAGGGGCGCTTTCTTT.